This T cell receptor beta chain was recovered during a study of OX40 agonist ivuxolimab in advanced cancers. Study at large: People in dose escalation had one of these cancers: hepatocellular carcinoma, melanoma, renal cell or head and neck cancer. Regarding the study as a whole: There was clonal expansion of CD4+ and CD8+ blood T cells by week 6 at 0.1 to 3.0 mg/kg. Not determined was the antigen specificity of the expanded peripheral T cells.

Germline CDR1 is SGHTA and CDR2 is FQGNSA. The length of the CDR3 is 15 residues. V gave up 1 base and J gave up 7 bases; unmatched junction bases: 6. This clone was seen only once. The antigen remains undetermined. Libraries were prepared by immunoSEQ multiplex PCR; TCRdb keeps only in-frame clonotypes and omits some of them. The sample yields 15,000 to 20,000 clones, 65% to 90% seen once. The sequence derives from an adult with an advanced solid tumor such as melanoma, head and neck, liver or kidney cancer. The material sequenced was CD4+ or CD8+ T cells sorted from blood, taken in a trial of the OX40 agonist ivuxolimab. The chain carries TRBV7-2 and TRBJ2-2; 7 bases align to TRBD2. The chain's CDR3 is CASSLGTTSSGELFF. In DNA form, the CDR3 reads TGTGCCAGCAGCTTAGGAACGACTAGCAGCGGGGAGCTGTTTTTT.